The 5 T cell receptor beta chains below all came from one sample that was sequenced in a study of blood T cell repertoires in COVID-19. Generated by immunoSEQ multiplex PCR, the TCRdb table keeps only in-frame clones and is missing some. Of hundreds of thousands of clones in the sample, about 90% were seen once. The source material was PBMCs or T cells enriched from blood (not recorded which). The receptors were gathered from a young woman with acute COVID-19.

The gene calls are TRBV7-9 and TRBJ1-2; D is unresolved. Germline V CDR1 and CDR2: SEHNR, FQNEAQ (reference sequence). Deletions cut 0 bases from V and 8 bases from J, with 7 bases between. The CDR3 totals 12 residues. CDR3 nucleotides: TGTGCCAGCAGCTTAGCCCACGGGGGCTACACCTTC. Translated: CASSLAHGGYTF.

The chain combines TRBV27 with TRBJ2-7; possible D gene TRBD1, 7 bases. The CDR3 sequence is 13 residues long. Germline-derived CDR1 and CDR2 are MNHEY and SMNVEV (reference sequence). V was shortened by 10 bases and J by 3 bases, with 16 bases between the two germline ends. CDR3 region: CATRGRDDYEQYF. The CDR3 DNA is TGTGCCACAAGGGGGCGGGACGACTACGAGCAGTACTTC.

The chain joins TRBV5-1 to TRBJ2-1, with a weak D call TRBD1 (5 bases). V was cut by 0 bases and J by 5 bases, with 9 bases left in between. The length of the CDR3 is 14 residues. Germline values: CDR1 SGHRS, CDR2 YFSETQ. CDR3 residues: CASSLAPGNNEQFF. DNA of the CDR3: TGCGCCAGCAGCTTGGCCCCAGGGAACAATGAGCAGTTCTTC.

This chain links TRBV18 with TRBJ2-2; the D is unclear. Germline V gene data show CDR1 as KGHSH and CDR2 as LQKENI. Trimming cost V 0 bases and J 2 bases, with 4 bases left between them. This CDR3 comprises 14 residues. For the CDR3, the DNA is TGTGCCAGCTCACCACCGTCAAACACCGGGGAGCTGTTTTTT. It yields the protein CASSPPSNTGELFF. Complete variable domain (other parts from reference TRBV18 and TRBJ2-2): NAGVMQNPRHLVRRRGQEARLRCSPMKGHSHVYWYRQLPEEGLKFMVYLQKENIIDESGMPKERFSAEFPKEGPSILRIQQVVRGDSAAYFCASSPPSNTGELFFGEGSRLTVL.

The rearrangement uses TRBV27 and TRBJ2-1, with D possibly matching TRBD2 (5 bases). From germline, CDR1 is MNHEY and CDR2 SMNVEV (reference sequence). The CDR3 runs 14 residues. Deletions cut 3 bases from V and 10 bases from J, with 16 bases between. As DNA, the CDR3 is TGTGCCAGCAGTTTGCTCCGGGATTCGGGAGAGCAGTTCTTC. It is translated as CASSLLRDSGEQFF.